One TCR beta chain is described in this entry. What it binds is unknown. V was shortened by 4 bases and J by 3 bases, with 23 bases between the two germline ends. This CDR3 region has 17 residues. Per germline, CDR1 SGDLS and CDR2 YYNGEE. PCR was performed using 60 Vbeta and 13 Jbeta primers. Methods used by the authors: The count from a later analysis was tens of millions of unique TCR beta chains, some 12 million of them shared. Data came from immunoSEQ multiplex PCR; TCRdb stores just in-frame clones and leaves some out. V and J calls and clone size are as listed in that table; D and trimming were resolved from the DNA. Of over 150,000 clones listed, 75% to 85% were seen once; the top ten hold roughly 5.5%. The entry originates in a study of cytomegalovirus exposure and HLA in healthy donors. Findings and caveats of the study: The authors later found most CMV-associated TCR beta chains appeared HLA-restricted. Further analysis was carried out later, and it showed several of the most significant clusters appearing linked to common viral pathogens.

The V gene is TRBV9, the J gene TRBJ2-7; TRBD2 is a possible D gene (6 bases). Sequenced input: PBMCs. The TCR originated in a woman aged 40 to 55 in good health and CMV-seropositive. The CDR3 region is CASSPGVPSWDFYEQYF. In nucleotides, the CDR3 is TGTGCCAGCAGCCCCGGGGTCCCCTCGTGGGACTTCTACGAGCAGTACTTC.